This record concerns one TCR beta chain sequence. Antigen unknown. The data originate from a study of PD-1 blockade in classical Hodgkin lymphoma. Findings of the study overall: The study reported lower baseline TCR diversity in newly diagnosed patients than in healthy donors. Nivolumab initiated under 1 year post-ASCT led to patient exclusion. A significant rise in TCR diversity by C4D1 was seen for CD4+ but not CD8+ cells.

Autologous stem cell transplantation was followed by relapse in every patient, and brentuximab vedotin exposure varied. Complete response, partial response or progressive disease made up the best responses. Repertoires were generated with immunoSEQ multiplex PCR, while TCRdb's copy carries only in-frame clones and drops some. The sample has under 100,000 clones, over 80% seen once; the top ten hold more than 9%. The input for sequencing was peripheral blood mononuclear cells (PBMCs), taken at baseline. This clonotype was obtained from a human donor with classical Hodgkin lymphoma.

CDR3 DNA sequence: TGCGCCAGCAGCTTGGTAGGCGGGGCCCAAGAGACCCAGTACTTC. Translated, it gives CASSLVGGAQETQYF. The V call is TRBV5-1, the J call TRBJ2-5; perhaps TRBD2 as D (6 bases). Per germline, CDR1 SGHRS and CDR2 YFSETQ. Trimming removed 0 bases from V and 1 base from J, with 10 bases in between. This CDR3 spans 15 amino acids. The full variable domain, with the rest looked up from reference TRBV5-1 and TRBJ2-5, is KAGVTQTPRYLIKTRGQQVTLSCSPISGHRSVSWYQQTPGQGLQFLFEYFSETQRNKGNFPGRFSGRQFSNSRSEMNVSTLELGDSALYLCASSLVGGAQETQYFGPGTRLLVL.